This entry lists 26 T cell receptor beta chains sequenced from one sample in a study of Ad26.COV2.S vaccination and SARS-CoV-2 variants. Indicated treatment: 15 to 20 received Ad26.COV2.S at low or high dose, single or two shots; about 5 received placebo; per-sample allocation not given. The samples date from day 63 after the first vaccine or placebo injection. Measured with immunoSEQ multiplex PCR; TCRdb has only the in-frame clones, and not every one. The data hold approximately 360,000 clones, with 83% observed a single time. The specimen was peripheral blood, collected in a trial of Ad26.COV2.S vaccine versus placebo. The receptors were sampled from a person aged 18 to 59 who received the Ad26.COV2.S COVID-19 vaccine or a placebo.

This chain links TRBV7-9 with TRBJ1-2, with TRBD1 identical over 11 bases. The V gene end was trimmed by 5 bases and the J gene end by 7 bases; junction bases not matched to a gene: 21. The CDR3 runs 19 residues. From germline, CDR1 is SEHNR and CDR2 FQNEAQ (reference sequence). CDR3 in amino acids: CASSPRRTGGAVVISGYTF. The CDR3 nucleotides read TGTGCCAGCAGCCCGCGGAGGACAGGGGGCGCGGTAGTTATCTCTGGCTACACCTTC. Variable domain in full (rest from reference TRBV7-9 and TRBJ1-2): DTGVSQNPRHKITKRGQNVTFRCDPISEHNRLYWYRQTLGQGPEFLTYFQNEAQLEKSRLLSDRFSAERPKGSFSTLEIQRTEQGDSAMYLCASSPRRTGGAVVISGYTFGSGTRLTVV.

The chain couples TRBV5-1 to TRBJ2-6, with a tentative D call TRBD2 (6 bases). CDR1 is SGHRS and CDR2 is YFSETQ in the germline V gene. CDR3 length: 16 amino acids. V shed 4 bases and J shed 0 bases, with 11 bases lying between them. The CDR3 loop reads CASSGTGLSGANVLTF. The DNA for the CDR3 is TGCGCCAGCAGCGGGACGGGACTCTCTGGGGCCAACGTCCTGACTTTC. The whole variable domain, filled in from reference TRBV5-1 and TRBJ2-6, reads KAGVTQTPRYLIKTRGQQVTLSCSPISGHRSVSWYQQTPGQGLQFLFEYFSETQRNKGNFPGRFSGRQFSNSRSEMNVSTLELGDSALYLCASSGTGLSGANVLTFGAGSRLTVL.

The chain joins TRBV12-3 or TRBV12-4 to TRBJ1-2; D is undetermined. The length of the CDR3 is 12 residues. Trimming shortened V by 5 bases and J by 7 bases, and 11 bases separated the two germline ends. The CDR3 protein is CASSLRRGGYTF. CDR3 bases: TGTGCCAGCAGTCTTCGACGAGGTGGCTACACCTTC.

The rearrangement uses TRBV5-6 and TRBJ2-7, with D possibly matching TRBD1 (6 bases). The V and J ends lost 4 bases and 7 bases respectively, with 18 bases between them. Germline CDR1 SGHDT, CDR2 YYEEEE. This CDR3 has 14 amino acids. CDR3 sequence reads: CASSHQTGSGEQYF. The CDR3 region has the DNA TGTGCCAGCAGCCACCAAACAGGGTCGGGAGAGCAGTACTTC.

This rearrangement joins TRBV5-4 to TRBJ2-6; TRBD1 is a possible D gene (5 bases). V dropped 3 bases and J dropped 2 bases, with 15 bases sitting between them. Germline lookup yields CDR1 SGHNT and CDR2 YYREEE (reference sequence). This CDR3 is built from 17 residues. The CDR3 DNA sequence: TGTGCCAGCAGCTCGGCAGGGAAACTCGCTGGGGCCAACGTCCTGACTTTC. This translates into CASSSAGKLAGANVLTF.

This chain connects TRBV4-1 to TRBJ2-1, with D possibly TRBD2 on 6 matching bases. Germline assignment: CDR1 MGHRA and CDR2 YSYEKL. This CDR3 is 15 amino acids long. Trimming stripped 1 base from V and 8 bases from J, with 15 bases between. The CDR3 DNA is TGCGCCAGCAGCCAAGTACTAGGAGGGAGTGATGAGCAGTTCTTC. It is translated as CASSQVLGGSDEQFF.

The chain links TRBV11-3 to TRBJ1-3; a weak D match, TRBD1 (5 bases). This CDR3 has 12 residues. The germline V gene has CDR1 SGHNT and CDR2 YENEEA. Trimming took 5 bases from V and 8 from J, leaving 10 bases between them. As DNA, the CDR3 is TGTGCCAGCAGCCCGGGGCTCGACACCATATATTTT. It encodes CASSPGLDTIYF.

The chain uses TRBV5-6 and TRBJ2-3, with D tentatively TRBD1 or TRBD2 (5 bases each). The V end was cut by 3 bases, the J end by 6 bases, with 5 bases between. Germline V CDR1 and CDR2: SGHDT, YYEEEE. This CDR3 spans 11 amino acids. The CDR3 is CASSWGDTQYF. For the CDR3, the DNA is TGTGCCAGCAGCTGGGGGGATACGCAGTATTTT.

The chain links TRBV11-3 to TRBJ2-7; D is undetermined. From germline, CDR1 is SGHNT and CDR2 YENEEA. Trimming removed 8 bases from V and 2 bases from J, with 10 bases in between. The CDR3 is made up of 12 amino acids. The CDR3 DNA reads as TGTGCCAGCGGGCAGTCCCCCTACGAGCAGTACTTC. Protein: CASGQSPYEQYF. Filled out from reference TRBV11-3 and TRBJ2-7, the complete variable domain reads EAGVVQSPRYKIIEKKQPVAFWCNPISGHNTLYWYLQNLGQGPELLIRYENEEAVDDSQLPKDRFSAERLKGVDSTLKIQPAELGDSAVYLCASGQSPYEQYFGPGTRLTVT.

This chain joins TRBV28 and TRBJ2-7; D possibly corresponds to TRBD2 (7 bases). The CDR3 runs 17 residues. Trimming shortened V by 5 bases and J by 5 bases, and 25 bases separated the two germline ends. CDR1 and CDR2 from the germline V gene are MDHEN and SYDVKM. The CDR3 is CASSLYGWMGGQNEQYF. The CDR3 DNA follows: TGTGCCAGCAGTCTATATGGATGGATGGGGGGGCAAAACGAGCAGTACTTC.

This sequence joins TRBV6-1 and TRBJ2-1; 8 bases map to TRBD2. The junction had 15 bases not matched to a gene; V was cut back by 3 bases and J by 8 bases. Germline assignment: CDR1 MNHNS and CDR2 SASEGT. There are 17 residues in the CDR3. The CDR3 loop is CASSEPFGSGSSYEQFF. For the CDR3, the DNA is TGTGCCAGCAGTGAGCCCTTCGGGAGCGGGAGTAGCTATGAGCAGTTCTTC.

This clone has only a few counts. This may be a read error: a much more frequent sequence differs by one nucleotide. This sequence joins TRBV7-6 and TRBJ2-2; 7 positions match TRBD2. This CDR3 has 13 residues. Losses at the gene ends were 4 bases for V and 5 bases for J; bases not matched to a gene: 1. Germline V CDR1 and CDR2: SGHVS, FNYEAQ. This chain's CDR3 is CASSSGLTGELFF. CDR3 DNA: TGTGCCAGCAGCTCGGGACTAACCGGGGAGCTGTTTTTT. Drawing the rest from reference TRBV7-6 and TRBJ2-2, the complete variable domain is GAGVSQSPRYKVTKRGQDVALRCDPISGHVSLYWYRQALGQGPEFLTYFNYEAQQDKSGLPNDRFSAERPEGSISTLTIQRTEQRDSAMYRCASSSGLTGELFFGEGSRLTVL.

The chain employs TRBV3-1 (or the pseudogene TRBV3-2) and TRBJ1-1; D is uncertain. Germline lookup yields CDR1 LGHDT and CDR2 YNNKEL (reference sequence). Trimming took 0 bases from V and 7 from J, leaving 12 bases between them. The CDR3 extends over 14 amino acids. For the CDR3, the DNA is TGTGCCAGCAGCCAAGAAAGTGAAGGGAGTGAAGCTTTCTTT. Its protein is CASSQESEGSEAFF.

The chain joins TRBV7-9 to TRBJ2-7, with a possible D match to TRBD2 (5 bases). This CDR3 is built from 13 residues. The V gene's germline CDR1 is SEHNR and CDR2 FQNEAQ (reference sequence). Trimming pared 5 bases from V and 4 bases from J, leaving 12 bases between. The CDR3 DNA reads as TGTGCCAGCAGCCCCGGAGGTGCGTACGAGCAGTACTTC. Its protein is CASSPGGAYEQYF.

The chain links TRBV25-1 to TRBJ2-2; TRBD2 agrees at 11 bases. From germline, CDR1 is MGHDK and CDR2 SYGVNS. CDR3 length equals 15 residues. Trimming at V came to 8 bases and at J to 5 bases, leaving 7 bases not matched to a gene. DNA of the CDR3: TGTGCCAGCGGCTTACTAGCGGGGGTTACCGGGGAGCTGTTTTTT. It specifies CASGLLAGVTGELFF.

On this clone: This same CDR3 is encoded by further DNA sequences in the sample. J is TRBJ2-1 and V is TRBV9, with a weak D call TRBD2 (5 bases). Trimming shortened V by 2 bases and J by 3 bases, and 6 bases separated the two germline ends. The CDR3 is made up of 13 amino acids. Germline-derived CDR1 and CDR2 are SGDLS and YYNGEE. CDR3 coding DNA: TGTGCCAGCAGCGTCCGGGACTACAATGAGCAGTTCTTC. Its translation is CASSVRDYNEQFF.

The V gene is TRBV5-1, the J gene TRBJ2-2, with D possibly being TRBD2 (6 bases). CDR3 length: 14 amino acids. Germline lookup yields CDR1 SGHRS and CDR2 YFSETQ. Trimming pared 7 bases from V and 0 bases from J, leaving 10 bases between. CDR3 region: CASRGGPNTGELFF. CDR3 nucleotide sequence: TGCGCCAGCCGCGGAGGGCCGAACACCGGGGAGCTGTTTTTT.

This clone was observed a handful of times. The rearrangement uses TRBV12-5 and TRBJ1-6, with 9 bases aligning to TRBD1. The CDR3 totals 14 residues. The V gene end was trimmed by 6 bases and the J gene end by 8 bases; junction bases not matched to a gene: 5. Germline loops: CDR1 LGHNT, CDR2 FRNRAP. CDR3 residues: CASGMGQGYSPLHF. DNA for the CDR3: TGTGCTAGTGGGATGGGACAGGGCTATTCACCCCTCCACTTT. Supplemented by reference TRBV12-5 and TRBJ1-6, the full variable domain reads DARVTQTPRHKVTEMGQEVTMRCQPILGHNTVFWYRQTMMQGLELLAYFRNRAPLDDSGMPKDRFSAEMPDATLATLKIQPSEPRDSAVYFCASGMGQGYSPLHFGNGTRLTVT.

The genes are TRBV19 and TRBJ2-1; 12 bases are shared with TRBD2. Germline V gene lookup returns CDR1 LNHDA and CDR2 SQIVND (reference sequence). V lost 2 bases, J lost 8 bases, and 7 bases stayed unmatched. CDR3 length: 16 amino acids. This chain's CDR3 is CASSILTSGGFHEQFF. The CDR3 DNA sequence: TGTGCCAGTAGTATATTAACTAGCGGGGGGTTCCATGAGCAGTTCTTC. Together with reference TRBV19 and TRBJ2-1, the CDR3 gives the full variable domain: DGGITQSPKYLFRKEGQNVTLSCEQNLNHDAMYWYRQDPGQGLRLIYYSQIVNDFQKGDIAEGYSVSREKKESFPLTVTSAQKNPTAFYLCASSILTSGGFHEQFFGPGTRLTVL.

The chain combines TRBV7-9 with TRBJ2-3, with D uncertain. V shed 3 bases and J shed 9 bases, with 10 bases lying between them. This CDR3 comprises 12 residues. Germline V gene sequence: CDR1 SEHNR, CDR2 FQNEAQ (reference sequence). The CDR3 DNA is TGTGCCAGCAGCTTTGCCCGCAACACGCAGTATTTT. It translates to CASSFARNTQYF.

The rearrangement uses TRBV15 and TRBJ1-1; D is ambiguous. Germline CDR1 reads LNHNV; CDR2 reads YYDKDF (reference sequence). The CDR3 totals 13 residues. The germline V and J ends were trimmed by 1 base and 5 bases, with 8 bases remaining between them. CDR3: CATSRGGGTEAFF. CDR3 nucleotides: TGTGCCACCAGCAGAGGAGGAGGGACTGAAGCTTTCTTT. The complete variable domain, with remaining parts taken from reference TRBV15 and TRBJ1-1, reads DAMVIQNPRYQVTQFGKPVTLSCSQTLNHNVMYWYQQKSSQAPKLLFHYYDKDFNNEADTPDNFQSRRPNTSFCFLDIRSPGLGDTAMYLCATSRGGGTEAFFGQGTRLTVV.

This clone was seen more than once but under ten times. This rearrangement joins TRBV19 to TRBJ1-1, with 7 bases that match TRBD1. The V segment lost 6 bases and the J segment 4 bases; nucleotides outside the gene matches: 5. The CDR3 length is 13 residues. CDR1 and CDR2 (germline): LNHDA, SQIVND (reference sequence). The DNA of the CDR3 is TGTGCCAGTAGGCGACAGGGCGGCACTGAAGCTTTCTTT. Amino acids: CASRRQGGTEAFF.

This clone has only one observation. This sequence joins TRBV7-9 and TRBJ1-4, with D possibly TRBD1 on 6 matching bases. The CDR3 contains 15 residues. Germline-derived CDR1 and CDR2 are SEHNR and FQNEAQ (reference sequence). V lost 5 bases and J 8 bases, leaving 18 bases between the germline ends. Here the CDR3 DNA reads TGTGCCAGCAGCCCTGGGGGGGGCCGGTCAGAAAAACTGTTTTTT. Translated, it gives CASSPGGGRSEKLFF.

The chain employs TRBV7-2 and TRBJ2-4, with a tentative D call TRBD1 (6 bases). The CDR3 loop spans 15 amino acids. CDR1 SGHTA and CDR2 FQGNSA come from the germline V gene. V was pared by 5 bases and J by 3 bases, with 14 bases between. The DNA of the CDR3 is TGTGCCAGCAGCCTCAGGGGTGGTGGCAAAAACATTCAGTACTTC. Translating it yields CASSLRGGGKNIQYF.

V gene TRBV6-1 combines with J gene TRBJ2-5; D is perhaps TRBD1 or TRBD2 (5 bases each). Between the trimmed V and J ends, which lost 0 bases and 10 bases, there was a span of 15 bases. CDR1 is MNHNS, CDR2 SASEGT, per germline. The CDR3 has 14 residues. The CDR3 bases are TGTGCCAGCAGTGAAGCGCTGGGGGTGCTTCTCCAGTACTTC. Translating gives CASSEALGVLLQYF.

The J gene is TRBJ1-5, the V gene TRBV6-5; D not certain. The CDR3 length is 15 residues. From germline, CDR1 is MNHEY and CDR2 SVGAGI. V dropped 5 bases and J dropped 3 bases, with 14 bases sitting between them. CDR3 sequence: CASSPTGRPNQPQHF. In nucleotides, the CDR3 is TGTGCCAGCAGTCCCACCGGCAGGCCCAATCAGCCCCAGCATTTT.